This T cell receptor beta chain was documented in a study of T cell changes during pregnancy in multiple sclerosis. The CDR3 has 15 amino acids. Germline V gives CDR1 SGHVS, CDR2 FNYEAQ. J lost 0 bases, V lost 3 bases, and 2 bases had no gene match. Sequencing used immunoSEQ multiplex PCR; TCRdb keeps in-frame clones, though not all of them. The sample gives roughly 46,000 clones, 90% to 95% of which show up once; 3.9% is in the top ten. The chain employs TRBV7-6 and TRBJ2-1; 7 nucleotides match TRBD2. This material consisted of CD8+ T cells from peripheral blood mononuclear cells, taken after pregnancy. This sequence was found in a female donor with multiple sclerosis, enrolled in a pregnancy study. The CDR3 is CASSFGTTSYNEQFF. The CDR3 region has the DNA TGTGCCAGCAGCTTCGGGACTACCTCCTACAATGAGCAGTTCTTC.